This T cell receptor (beta chain) was obtained from a study of blood T cell repertoires in COVID-19. Study context: Whether acute or convalescent, the COVID-19 samples came from the United States, Italy and Spain. T cells, B-cell-depleted T cells, or PBMCs provided the cDNA or gDNA that served as material.

In regard to this clone: The DNA is left out, because the CDR3 cannot be placed on it with certainty; the CDR3 is given as TCRdb lists it.

Germline CDR1 MDHEN, CDR2 SYDVKM. Ends included, the CDR3 has 18 residues. Only in-frame clones appear in the TCRdb table, and some are missing; sequencing was by immunoSEQ multiplex PCR. The data hold about 100,000 clones, with about 89% observed a single time. Sequencing used peripheral blood. This receptor was taken from a man in his fifties or sixties with active COVID-19. The chain recombines TRBV28 with TRBJ1-5. The CDR3 reads CASSLFPFRFGGNQPQHF.